This T cell receptor beta chain was recorded in a study of shared clonotypes between healthy human individuals. The wider study: The composition of the donors was a couple of women and a few men aged 18 to 49.

The germline CDR1 and CDR2 sequences are SGHTA and FQGTGA. The CDR3 has 16 amino acids. After removal of 5 bases from V and 7 bases from J, the junction contained 15 bases not matched to a gene. Over several immunoSEQ plates, each subset's genomic DNA was distributed in even portions. Each PCR replicate run on unsorted PBMC took in 250 to 300 ng DNA, about 30,000 T cell genomes. Clones were sequenced by immunoSEQ multiplex PCR, and TCRdb holds only the in-frame ones, with some missing. Among more than 400,000 clones listed, 70% to 80% were seen once. The gene calls are TRBV7-3 and TRBJ2-7; 9 bases align to TRBD2. The sequence came from a woman in her forties in good health. Some clones in this sample may be carry-over from other donors' samples. The sample comprised PBMCs. Written as DNA, the CDR3 is TGTGCCAGCAGCCCAACACAACCTAGCGGGATGATGGAGCAGTACTTC. Translating it yields CASSPTQPSGMMEQYF.